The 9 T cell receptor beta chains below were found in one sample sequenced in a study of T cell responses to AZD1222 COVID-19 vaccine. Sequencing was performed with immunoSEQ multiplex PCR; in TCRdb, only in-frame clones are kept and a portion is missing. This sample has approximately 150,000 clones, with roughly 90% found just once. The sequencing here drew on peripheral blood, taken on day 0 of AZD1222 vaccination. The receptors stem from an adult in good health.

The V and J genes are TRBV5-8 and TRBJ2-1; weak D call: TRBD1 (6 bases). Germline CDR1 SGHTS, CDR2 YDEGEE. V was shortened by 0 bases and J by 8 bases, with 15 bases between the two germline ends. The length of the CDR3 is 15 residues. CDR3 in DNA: TGTGCCAGCAGCTTGGGCCCAGGGGTGGGCGATGAGCAGTTCTTC. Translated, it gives CASSLGPGVGDEQFF.

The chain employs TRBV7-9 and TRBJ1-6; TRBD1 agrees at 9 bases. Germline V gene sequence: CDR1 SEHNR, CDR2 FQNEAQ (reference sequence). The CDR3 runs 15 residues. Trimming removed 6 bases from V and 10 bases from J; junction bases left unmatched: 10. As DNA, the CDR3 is TGTGCCAGCAGAACCCGACAGGGGGAAGAGTCACCCCTCCACTTT. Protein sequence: CASRTRQGEESPLHF.

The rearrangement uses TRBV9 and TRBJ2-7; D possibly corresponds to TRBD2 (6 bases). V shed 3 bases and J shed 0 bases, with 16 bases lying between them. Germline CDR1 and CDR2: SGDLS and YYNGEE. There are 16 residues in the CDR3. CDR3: CASSALGGTSSYEQYF. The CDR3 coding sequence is TGTGCCAGCAGCGCCCTCGGCGGGACCTCCTCCTACGAGCAGTACTTC.

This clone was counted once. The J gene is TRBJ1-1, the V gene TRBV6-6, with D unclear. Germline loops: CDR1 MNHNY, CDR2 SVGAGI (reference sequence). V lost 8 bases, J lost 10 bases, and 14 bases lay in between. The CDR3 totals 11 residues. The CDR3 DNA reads TGTGCCAGCGGCACTGCCGCATCAGCTTTCTTT. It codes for CASGTAASAFF.

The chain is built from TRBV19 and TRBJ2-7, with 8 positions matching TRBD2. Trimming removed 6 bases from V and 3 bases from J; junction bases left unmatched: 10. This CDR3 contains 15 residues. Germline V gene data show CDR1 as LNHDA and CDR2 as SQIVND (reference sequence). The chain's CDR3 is CASSPRGGSVYEQYF. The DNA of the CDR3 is TGTGCCAGTAGCCCGCGCGGGGGGTCCGTCTACGAGCAGTACTTC.

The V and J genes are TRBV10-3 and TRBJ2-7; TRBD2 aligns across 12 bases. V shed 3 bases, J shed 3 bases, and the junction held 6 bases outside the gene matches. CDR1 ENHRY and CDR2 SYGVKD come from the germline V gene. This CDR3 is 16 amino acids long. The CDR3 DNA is TGTGCCATCAGTGATCCTGCTAGCGGGAGGGGCTACGAGCAGTACTTC. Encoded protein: CAISDPASGRGYEQYF.

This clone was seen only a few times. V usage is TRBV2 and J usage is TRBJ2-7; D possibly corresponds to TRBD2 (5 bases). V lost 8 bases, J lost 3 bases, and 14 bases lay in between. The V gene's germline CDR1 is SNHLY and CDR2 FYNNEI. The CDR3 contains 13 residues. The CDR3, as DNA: TGTGCCAGCGGGCCAAGGGCGGGCTACGAGCAGTACTTC. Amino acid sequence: CASGPRAGYEQYF.

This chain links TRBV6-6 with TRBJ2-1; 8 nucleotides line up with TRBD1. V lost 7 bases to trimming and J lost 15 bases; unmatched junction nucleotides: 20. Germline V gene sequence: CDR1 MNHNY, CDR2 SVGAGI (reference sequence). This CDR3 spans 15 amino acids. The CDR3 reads CASTPLQSGTGSSFF. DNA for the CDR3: TGTGCCAGCACTCCCCTTCAATCTGGGACAGGATCTTCGTTCTTC.

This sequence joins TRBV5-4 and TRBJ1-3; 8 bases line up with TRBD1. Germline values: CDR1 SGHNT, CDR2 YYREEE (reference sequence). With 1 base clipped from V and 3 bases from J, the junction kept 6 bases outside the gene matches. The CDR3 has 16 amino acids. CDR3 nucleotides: TGTGCCAGCAGCTTGAAGGCAGGGGGCCATGGAAACACCATATATTTT. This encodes CASSLKAGGHGNTIYF.